This is a list of T cell receptor beta chains from one sample in a study of T-cell memory formation after mild COVID-19. TCRdb redid the calling of the 5' RACE reads with MiXCR, one entry per CDR3 protein. Counted here are roughly 510,000 distinct CDR3 sequences, roughly 17% occurring once; the ten biggest clones make up roughly 8.2%. Specimen: PBMCs or a T cell subset sorted from them (not recorded which). Every receptor here comes from an adult woman who had mild COVID-19 (a few samples of this study predate the infection). Cell type and time point are not known. CDR3s include the opening cysteine and the closing phenylalanine or tryptophan. Fields, in order: J gene, clone size, CDR3 length, D gene, V gene, CDR3 protein, CDR3 DNA. A D gene is named only where the DNA matches it firmly. Clone size is shown for a subset of rows, as once, few, many or a class of expanded clone.

TRBJ1-2	few	14	-	TRBV5-1	CASSPKTDNYGYTF	TGCGCCAGCAGCCCCAAGACAGACAACTATGGCTACACCTTC
TRBJ2-7	few	13	-	TRBV14	CASSQEQGYEQYF	TGTGCCAGCAGCCAAGAGCAGGGCTACGAGCAGTACTTC
TRBJ2-1	few	13	-	TRBV12-3/TRBV12-4	CASSFGHTNEQFF	TGTGCCAGCAGTTTTGGACATACCAATGAGCAGTTCTTC
TRBJ2-5	once	14	TRBD1	TRBV9	CASSVGDRVETQYF	TGTGCCAGCAGCGTAGGGGACAGGGTAGAGACCCAGTACTTC
TRBJ2-2	few	16	-	TRBV2	CASLKGVAANTGELFF	TGTGCCAGCCTGAAAGGTGTAGCGGCCAACACCGGGGAGCTGTTTTTT
TRBJ1-1	once	14	TRBD1	TRBV6-5	CASRIYRGDLEAFF	TGTGCCAGCAGAATATACAGGGGCGATCTTGAAGCTTTCTTT
TRBJ2-5	-	18	TRBD2	TRBV7-9	CASSLAFRLAEDQETQYF	TGTGCCAGCAGCTTAGCGTTTCGACTAGCGGAGGACCAAGAGACCCAGTACTTC
TRBJ2-2	few	11	-	TRBV2	CASRVTWELFF	TGTGCCAGCAGGGTGACGTGGGAGCTGTTTTTT
TRBJ2-3	few	17	-	TRBV14	CASSVQPGPYSSDTQYF	TGTGCCAGCAGCGTCCAGCCGGGGCCGTATTCCTCAGATACGCAGTATTTT
TRBJ2-5	-	14	-	TRBV2	CASGGFVRKETQYF	TGTGCCAGCGGGGGTTTTGTAAGAAAAGAGACCCAGTACTTC
TRBJ2-5	-	14	-	TRBV25-1	CASTDDRGGETQYF	TGTGCCAGCACCGACGACAGGGGAGGGGAGACCCAGTACTTC
TRBJ2-4	few	14	-	TRBV5-6	CASNRWVAKNIQYF	TGTGCCAGCAACCGGTGGGTAGCCAAAAACATTCAGTACTTC
TRBJ1-5	few	13	TRBD1	TRBV2	CASRTGENQPQHF	TGTGCCAGCCGGACAGGGGAGAATCAGCCCCAGCATTTT
TRBJ2-1	-	11	-	TRBV12-3/TRBV12-4	CASSFRFEQFF	TGTGCCAGCAGTTTCCGCTTTGAGCAGTTCTTC
TRBJ2-4	-	18	-	TRBV4-1	CASSSPSWGAGAKNIQYF	TGCGCCAGCAGCTCTCCATCATGGGGGGCAGGAGCCAAAAACATTCAGTACTTC
TRBJ1-6	-	16	-	TRBV12-3/TRBV12-4	CASSLNYRGLNSPLHF	TGTGCCAGCAGTTTAAATTATCGGGGGCTGAATTCACCCCTCCACTTT
TRBJ2-2	few	15	TRBD1	TRBV4-3	CASSRGTANTGELFF	TGCGCCAGCAGCCGAGGGACAGCGAACACCGGGGAGCTGTTTTTT
TRBJ2-1	few	11	-	TRBV7-8	CASSPSSEQFF	TGTGCCAGCAGCCCCTCTAGTGAGCAGTTCTTC
TRBJ2-7	-	14	TRBD2	TRBV9	CASSPRVSGGEQYF	TGTGCCAGCAGCCCCCGGGTTAGCGGGGGCGAGCAGTACTTC
TRBJ2-1	-	17	TRBD2	TRBV6-6	CASKTSGGRSSYNEQFF	TGTGCCAGCAAAACTAGCGGGGGCCGAAGCTCCTACAATGAGCAGTTCTTC
TRBJ2-7	few	16	TRBD1	TRBV5-6	CASSLEGRGSSYEQYF	TGTGCCAGCAGCTTGGAGGGCAGGGGGAGCTCCTACGAGCAGTACTTC
TRBJ2-5	-	15	TRBD1	TRBV15	CATSREQGGQETQYF	TGTGCCACCAGCCGAGAACAGGGGGGTCAAGAGACCCAGTACTTC
TRBJ2-3	many	16	TRBD2	TRBV7-2	CASSLVGGSYTDTQYF	TGTGCCAGCAGCTTAGTCGGGGGGTCTTACACAGATACGCAGTATTTT
TRBJ2-1	few	14	-	TRBV2	CASSDSSFYNEQFF	TGTGCCAGCAGTGATTCCTCCTTCTACAATGAGCAGTTCTTC
TRBJ2-2	-	18	TRBD2	TRBV6-2/TRBV6-3	CASSTGPRGAGRSGELFF	TGTGCCAGCAGCACGGGCCCCCGTGGAGCGGGGCGCTCCGGGGAGCTGTTTTTT
TRBJ2-5	-	14	TRBD1	TRBV6-6	CASRPDRVQETQYF	TGTGCCAGCAGACCGGACAGGGTACAAGAGACCCAGTACTTC
TRBJ1-2	few	14	-	TRBV7-9	CASSPREAFYGYTF	TGTGCCAGCAGTCCCCGGGAAGCCTTCTATGGCTACACCTTC
TRBJ1-1	-	11	-	TRBV6-5	CASIRNTEAFF	TGTGCCAGCATACGGAACACTGAAGCTTTCTTT
TRBJ2-1	many	15	TRBD1	TRBV9	CASSASGTGADEQFF	TGTGCCAGCAGCGCCTCCGGGACAGGGGCGGATGAGCAGTTCTTC
TRBJ1-1	few	15	-	TRBV29-1	CSVAKVGYMIPEAFF	TGCAGCGTTGCGAAAGTGGGGTACATGATCCCTGAAGCTTTCTTT
TRBJ2-2	many	17	-	TRBV7-3	CASSSNPSTANTGELFF	TGTGCCAGCAGCTCTAACCCATCGACAGCGAACACCGGGGAGCTGTTTTTT
TRBJ1-1	once	15	-	TRBV5-1	CASSLEPGSNTEAFF	TGCGCCAGCAGCTTGGAACCGGGTTCGAACACTGAAGCTTTCTTT
TRBJ2-3	-	17	TRBD2	TRBV11-3	CASSSRSSGGSTDTQYF	TGTGCCAGCAGCTCTCGGTCTAGCGGGGGTAGCACAGATACGCAGTATTTT
TRBJ1-1	-	14	-	TRBV12-5	CASGLGGVDTEAFF	TGTGCTAGTGGTTTGGGAGGGGTTGACACTGAAGCTTTCTTT
TRBJ1-5	few	14	-	TRBV24-1	CATSSSAWTQPQHF	TGTGCCACCAGTTCGTCGGCGTGGACTCAGCCCCAGCATTTT
TRBJ1-2	-	11	TRBD1	TRBV6-5	CASSSGGAYTF	TGTGCCAGCAGTTCAGGGGGTGCCTACACCTTC
TRBJ2-5	once	15	-	TRBV7-2	CASSLYSSHQETQYF	TGTGCCAGCAGCTTATATAGCTCTCACCAAGAGACCCAGTACTTC
TRBJ1-4	few	13	-	TRBV9	CASSDRRFEKLFF	TGTGCCAGCAGCGATCGGCGGTTTGAAAAACTGTTTTTT
TRBJ1-1	few	15	-	TRBV4-1	CASSRGISGGTEAFF	TGCGCCAGCAGCCGAGGCATTTCGGGGGGGACTGAAGCTTTCTTT
TRBJ2-3	-	18	-	TRBV7-8	CASSFAFGGPFDGDTQYF	TGTGCCAGCAGCTTCGCATTCGGGGGACCCTTCGATGGAGATACGCAGTATTTT
TRBJ2-3	-	12	-	TRBV7-9	CAEGHYTDTQYF	TGTGCTGAGGGACATTACACAGATACGCAGTATTTT
TRBJ2-1	many	13	-	TRBV4-1	CASSAGSYNEQFF	TGCGCCAGCAGCGCCGGGAGTTACAATGAGCAGTTCTTC
TRBJ2-7	few	14	-	TRBV7-2	CASSSGAGTWEQYF	TGTGCCAGCAGCTCCGGGGCCGGAACTTGGGAGCAGTACTTC
TRBJ2-1	-	14	TRBD2	TRBV7-9	CASSPRTSENEQFF	TGTGCCAGCAGCCCGAGGACTAGCGAAAATGAGCAGTTCTTC
TRBJ2-7	few	13	-	TRBV24-1	CATSDPNGYEQYF	TGTGCCACCAGTGATCCGAATGGCTACGAGCAGTACTTC
TRBJ2-1	-	13	TRBD2	TRBV5-4	CASSLGLAGGTFF	TGTGCCAGCAGCCTCGGACTAGCGGGAGGAACGTTCTTC
TRBJ1-2	few	11	-	TRBV25-1	CASSEGGGYTF	TGTGCCAGCAGTGAAGGGGGCGGCTACACCTTC
TRBJ1-4	few	15	TRBD1	TRBV6-1	CASKPTGVTNEKLFF	TGTGCCAGCAAACCGACAGGGGTAACTAATGAAAAACTGTTTTTT
TRBJ2-5	-	16	TRBD1	TRBV24-1	CATSQAGTGLQETQYF	TGTGCCACCAGCCAGGCCGGGACAGGGCTCCAAGAGACCCAGTACTTC
TRBJ2-1	few	14	-	TRBV6-5	CASSYVSSYNEQFF	TGTGCCAGCAGTTACGTTAGCAGCTACAATGAGCAGTTCTTC
TRBJ2-7	few	13	-	TRBV7-6	CASSLGITYEQYF	TGTGCCAGCAGCTTGGGGATTACCTACGAGCAGTACTTC